Following are 18 T cell receptor beta chains from one sample sequenced in a study of CD8+CD57+ T cells in acquired aplastic anemia. TCR beta VDJ and CDR3 profiling used genomic DNA as template. MiXCR, applied by TCRdb to the reads, yields one record per CDR3 protein. Of fewer than 250,000 distinct CDR3 sequences in the sample, about 53% were seen once. Input material: sorted CD4+, CD8+, or CD8+CD57+ T cells (not recorded which) from PBMCs. Receptors originate from a human donor in good health, serving as a control.

J is TRBJ2-7 and V is TRBV3-1; D is undetermined. CDR3 length: 14 residues. Trimming took off 0 bases at V and 3 bases at J, with 9 bases between the two ends. Germline V lookup: CDR1 LGHDT, CDR2 YNNKEL (reference sequence). CDR3 in amino acids: CASSQDPLDYEQYF. The CDR3, as DNA: TGTGCCAGCAGCCAAGACCCCCTCGACTACGAGCAGTACTTC.

The chain combines TRBV20-1 with TRBJ2-7, with TRBD2 matching 8 bases. CDR3 length: 15 amino acids. The V segment lost 0 bases and the J segment 2 bases; nucleotides outside the gene matches: 6. Germline V lookup: CDR1 DFQATT, CDR2 SNEGSKA (reference sequence). CDR3: CSARDIQRGTYEQYF. CDR3 sequence (DNA): TGCAGTGCTAGAGATATCCAGCGGGGGACCTACGAGCAGTACTTC.

A remark on this clonotype: This may stem from a read error, because a much larger clone lies one nucleotide away. The genes are TRBV5-8 and TRBJ2-7, with TRBD1 identical over 7 bases. From germline, CDR1 is SGHTS and CDR2 YDEGEE. This CDR3 comprises 15 residues. J was trimmed by 4 bases and V by 2 bases; bases with no gene match: 9. CDR3 in amino acids: CASSFTLGQAYEQYF. The CDR3 nucleotides are TGTGCCAGCAGCTTCACGCTAGGACAGGCTTACGAGCAGTACTTC. Based on the CDR3 plus reference TRBV5-8 and TRBJ2-7, the full variable domain is EAGVTQSPTHLIKTRGQQATLRCSPISGHTSVYWYQQALGLGLQFLLWYDEGEERNRGNFPPRFSGRQFPNYSSELNVNALELEDSALYLCASSFTLGQAYEQYFGPGTRLTVT.

This clonotype was detected many times. The chain joins TRBV6-1 to TRBJ2-3; 9 nucleotides align to TRBD2. The germline V gene has CDR1 MNHNS and CDR2 SASEGT. V gave up 7 bases and J gave up 5 bases; unmatched junction bases: 7. This CDR3 region has 14 residues. CDR3 DNA sequence: TGTGCCAGCATTTGGCGGGGGGGCCTAGATACGCAGTATTTT. It yields the protein CASIWRGGLDTQYF.

The CDR3 nucleotides read TGCAGCGTTGGAGGAGACAGCCATAGCAATCAGCCCCAGCATTTT. It specifies CSVGGDSHSNQPQHF. The gene calls are TRBV29-1 and TRBJ1-5, with D possibly matching TRBD1 (5 bases). Per the germline V gene, CDR1 is SQVTM and CDR2 is ANQGSEA. CDR3 length: 15 amino acids. Trimming left V 4 bases short and J 0 bases short, with 13 bases between.

The CDR3 bases are TGTGCCATCAGTGGGGGGGACAGGGGGCCGTCCTTTTGCGAGCAGTACTTC. It is translated as CAISGGDRGPSFCEQYF. The rearrangement joins TRBV10-3 to TRBJ2-7, with 12 positions matching TRBD1. Losses at the gene ends were 4 bases for V and 6 bases for J; bases not matched to a gene: 13. This CDR3 is 17 amino acids long. Germline V gene sequence: CDR1 ENHRY, CDR2 SYGVKD.

This clonotype was seen repeatedly, ten times or more. J is TRBJ2-1 and V is TRBV19; 13 bases map to TRBD2. The CDR3 covers 16 residues. The germline CDR1 and CDR2 sequences are LNHDA and SQIVND (reference sequence). After removal of 3 bases from V and 9 bases from J, the junction contained 8 bases not matched to a gene. The chain's CDR3 is CASSIHTSGGAFEQFF. Written as DNA, the CDR3 is TGTGCCAGTAGTATCCATACTAGCGGGGGGGCCTTTGAGCAGTTCTTC.

In this sample, this clonotype turned up many times. The chain is built from TRBV4-1 and TRBJ1-6; TRBD1 aligns across 10 bases. The germline V gene encodes CDR1 MGHRA and CDR2 YSYEKL. Trimming cost V 0 bases and J 8 bases; bases outside gene matches: 4. The CDR3 is 16 residues long. CDR3: CASSQDPGTGDSPLHF. The CDR3 nucleotides read TGCGCCAGCAGCCAAGATCCAGGGACAGGGGATTCACCCCTCCACTTT.

The sample holds many counts of this clonotype. V is TRBV20-1 and J is TRBJ1-1, with 7 bases matching TRBD1. The CDR3 is 12 residues long. With V trimmed by 3 bases and J by 3 bases, 1 base remained unmatched. Per germline, CDR1 DFQATT and CDR2 SNEGSKA (reference sequence). The DNA for the CDR3 is TGCAGTGCTAGGCAGGGGGACACTGAAGCTTTCTTT. Amino acids: CSARQGDTEAFF.

The chain employs TRBV29-1 and TRBJ2-7, with TRBD2 matching over 9 bases. Germline trimming cut 3 bases from V and 3 bases from J; bases unmatched to any gene: 0. The CDR3 runs 12 residues. Per germline, CDR1 SQVTM and CDR2 ANQGSEA. The CDR3 spells CSVETSGYEQYF. CDR3 in DNA: TGCAGCGTTGAGACTAGCGGCTACGAGCAGTACTTC.

The chain recombines TRBV7-2 with TRBJ2-7; the match to TRBD1 covers 7 bases. CDR3 length: 12 amino acids. CDR1 and CDR2 from the germline V gene are SGHTA and FQGNSA. Trimming removed 4 bases from V and 7 bases from J; junction bases left unmatched: 4. CDR3 bases: TGTGCCAGCAGCTCGGGACAGCGGGAGCAGTACTTC. Translated: CASSSGQREQYF.

This clonotype was detected ten times or more. The V call is TRBV7-2, the J call TRBJ2-2, with 10 bases identical to TRBD1. CDR3 size: 15 residues. CDR1 SGHTA and CDR2 FQGNSA come from the germline V gene. V was pared by 7 bases and J by 3 bases, with 5 bases of the junction left unmatched. CDR3 coding DNA: TGTGCCAGCACCCGACAGGGGGCCTACACCGGGGAGCTGTTTTTT. Protein product: CASTRQGAYTGELFF.

The chain combines TRBV7-2 with TRBJ1-2; TRBD1 matches at 8 bases. V was pared by 1 base and J by 7 bases, with 2 bases of the junction left unmatched. The CDR3 is made up of 13 amino acids. CDR1 and CDR2 (germline): SGHTA, FQGNSA. The CDR3 here is CASSLGTGSGYTF. CDR3 in DNA: TGTGCCAGCAGCTTAGGGACAGGGAGTGGCTACACCTTC. Supplemented by reference TRBV7-2 and TRBJ1-2, the full variable domain reads GAGVSQSPSNKVTEKGKDVELRCDPISGHTALYWYRQSLGQGLEFLIYFQGNSAPDKSGLPSDRFSAERTGGSVSTLTIQRTQQEDSAVYLCASSLGTGSGYTFGSGTRLTVV.

The chain employs TRBV9 and TRBJ1-6; no reliable D call. The CDR3 loop spans 14 amino acids. V lost 4 bases to trimming and J lost 11 bases, with 16 bases between them. Germline loops: CDR1 SGDLS, CDR2 YYNGEE. In DNA form, the CDR3 reads TGTGCCAGCAGCTTAGGACGCTTTAACCCACCCCTCCACTTT. Its protein product is CASSLGRFNPPLHF.

Note on this clonotype: One end of the junction is discordant with germline, which a read error may explain. V and J are TRBV10-3 and TRBJ2-7; perhaps D is TRBD1 or TRBD2 (5 bases each). Germline V CDR1 and CDR2: ENHRY, SYGVKD. This CDR3 is 14 amino acids long. The CDR3 sequence is CASSYSADNYEQYF. CDR3 DNA: TGTGCCAGCAGTTACTCAGCGGACAACTACGAGCAGTACTTC.

V usage is TRBV10-3 and J usage is TRBJ2-7, with TRBD2 identical over 8 bases. The CDR3 has 16 residues. Germline CDR1 reads ENHRY; CDR2 reads SYGVKD. V shed 10 bases and J 1 base; nucleotides not matched to a gene: 15. As DNA, the CDR3 is TGTGCCAGCAGCCAAGAGTCGGGCGGGAGGTCCTACGAGCAGTACTTC. Residues: CASSQESGGRSYEQYF.

This clonotype was seen repeatedly, ten times or more. Mismatch with germline at one junction end may stem from a read error. The CDR3 spells CASSLSGGVFNEQFF. In nucleotides, the CDR3 is TGTGCTAGCAGCCTTAGCGGGGGGGTGTTCAATGAGCAGTTCTTC. The chain couples TRBV7-7 to TRBJ2-1; TRBD2 matches at 11 bases. The CDR3 is 15 residues long. Germline V gene data show CDR1 as SSHAT and CDR2 as FNYEAQ (reference sequence). Filled out from reference TRBV7-7 and TRBJ2-1, the complete variable domain reads GAGVSQSPRYKVTKRGQDVTLRCDPISSHATLYWYQQALGQGPEFLTYFNYEAQPDKSGLPSDRFSAERPEGSISTLTIQRTEQRDSAMYRCASSLSGGVFNEQFFGPGTRLTVL.

Worth noting for this clonotype: A much larger clone is a single base away; this may be a read error. V is TRBV24-1 and J is TRBJ1-3; D is uncertain. The CDR3 covers 16 residues. Germline-derived CDR1 and CDR2 are KGHDR and SFDVKD. CDR3 nucleotide sequence: TGTGCCACCAGTGATTCGGACGACCTCTCTGGAAGCACCATATATTTT. Protein sequence: CATSDSDDLSGSTIYF.